This is a list of T cell receptor beta chains from one sample in a study of blood T cell repertoires in COVID-19. The data were produced by immunoSEQ multiplex PCR, yet TCRdb's version contains in-frame clones alone and is incomplete. This sample carries 200,000 to 250,000 clones, 80% to 90% of them seen once, and the ten largest clones take about 3.5%. Sequencing was done on a sample of PBMCs or T cells enriched from blood (not recorded which). The receptors originated from a woman between 18 and 29 years old in a cohort exposed to, infected with or recovered from COVID-19 (not recorded which). CDR3s include the opening cysteine and the closing phenylalanine or tryptophan. D genes are given only for firm matches. Not every row has a clone size; where given, it reads once, few, many or a size class.

few TRBJ2-2 TRBV5-4 TRBD1 TGTGCCAGCAGGGGACAGGGCACGAACACCGGGGAGCTGTTTTTT CASRGQGTNTGELFF
NA TRBJ2-7 TRBV7-2 TRBD1 TGTGCCAGCACCCGCCCCGCAGGGGGCTTTATCTCCTACGAGCAGTACTTC CASTRPAGGFISYEQYF
NA TRBJ2-5 TRBV4-1 TRBD1 TGCGCCAGCAGCCCAGGGGGAGCCGACTCGGAGACCCAGTACTTC CASSPGGADSETQYF
NA TRBJ1-4 TRBV14 NA TGTGCCAGCAGCCACCGAAAGAGGGCTGGAGAAGAAAAACTGTTTTTT CASSHRKRAGEEKLFF
NA TRBJ2-2 TRBV6-1 NA TGTGCCAGCAGTGAATTGGCCTTCACAGGTCAAGGAACCGGGGAGCTGTTTTTT CASSELAFTGQGTGELFF
NA TRBJ1-2 TRBV6-5 NA TGTGCCAGCAGACTATCCACAAGTTCCCATGGCTACACCTTC CASRLSTSSHGYTF
NA TRBJ2-7 TRBV5-5 TRBD1 TGTGCCAGCAGCAGGGACAGGAGGAAAGCGGCGGTCTACGAGCAGTACTTC CASSRDRRKAAVYEQYF
NA TRBJ1-2 TRBV28 TRBD1 TGTGCCAGCAGTACGATATATCGACAGGGGGCTAGCTACACCTTC CASSTIYRQGASYTF
NA TRBJ1-1 TRBV5-1 NA TGCGCCAGCAGCTTTTTTGCACAGGCAGCCACCATCAACACTGAAGCTTTCTTT CASSFFAQAATINTEAFF
NA TRBJ1-2 TRBV5-6 TRBD1 TGTGCCAGCAGCTTGGTAGAGGGGGCGGATGGCTACACCTTC CASSLVEGADGYTF
once TRBJ1-1 TRBV19 NA TGTGCCAGTAGTATTAGGACACAGAACACTGAAGCTTTCTTT CASSIRTQNTEAFF
NA TRBJ1-5 TRBV7-8 NA TGTGCCAGCAGCTTAGATTGGGGGGAGCCCCAGCATTTT CASSLDWGEPQHF
once TRBJ2-1 TRBV4-2 TRBD2 TGTGCCAGCAGCCAAGTTAGCGGGGGTGTGGATGAGCAGTTCTTC CASSQVSGGVDEQFF
NA TRBJ1-3 TRBV24-1 NA TGTGCCACCAGTGATTTTGAGGTTCCCTCTGGAAACACCATATATTTT CATSDFEVPSGNTIYF
NA TRBJ1-1 TRBV11-3 NA TGTGCCAGCAGCTCAGAGGGAGAGACAGCTTTCTTT CASSSEGETAFF
NA TRBJ2-7 TRBV4-2 NA TGTGCCAGCAGCCAAGATTTAGGGGTGGCCTACGAGCAGTACTTC CASSQDLGVAYEQYF
NA TRBJ1-1 TRBV11-1 NA TGTGCCAGCAGCTTAGGTCTGAACATGAACACTGAAGCTTTCTTT CASSLGLNMNTEAFF
NA TRBJ2-5 TRBV5-1 TRBD1 TGCGCCAGCAGCGCCGGACAGGGGAACCAAGAGACCCAGTACTTC CASSAGQGNQETQYF
once TRBJ1-1 TRBV5-1 NA TGCGCCAGCAGCTTGGTACAGGGCCCCACTGAAGCTTTCTTT CASSLVQGPTEAFF
NA TRBJ1-5 TRBV9 NA TGTGCCAGCAGCGTGACGGGGGGCAAATATCAGCCCCAGCATTTT CASSVTGGKYQPQHF
NA TRBJ1-4 TRBV3-1/TRBV3-2 TRBD1 TGTGCCAGCAGCCAAGAAGTATCAGGGGGCAGTAATGAAAAACTGTTTTTT CASSQEVSGGSNEKLFF
few TRBJ2-3 TRBV3-1/TRBV3-2 NA TGTGCCAGCAGCCTCGTGACAGGCACAGATACGCAGTATTTT CASSLVTGTDTQYF
NA TRBJ2-7 TRBV12-3/TRBV12-4 TRBD1 TGTGCCAGCAGTGGGGACAGGCAGTACTTC CASSGDRQYF
NA TRBJ1-5 TRBV14 NA TGTGCCAGCAGCCCAGGAGGGGATCAGCCCCAGCATTTT CASSPGGDQPQHF
NA TRBJ2-1 TRBV11-3 TRBD2 TGTGCCAGCAGCCAAATAGCGGGAGTCCACTACTCCTACAATGAGCAGTTCTTC CASSQIAGVHYSYNEQFF
NA TRBJ1-1 TRBV19 NA TGTGCCAGTAGTATTCCCCCGGCGGGCACTGAAGCTTTCTTT CASSIPPAGTEAFF
NA TRBJ2-7 TRBV27 NA TGTGCCAGCAGTTACTCGCTAGCACGCGAGCAGTACTTC CASSYSLAREQYF
NA TRBJ2-7 TRBV19 NA TGTGCCAGTAGTATTAGGGGCATCTCCTACGAGCAGTACTTC CASSIRGISYEQYF
NA TRBJ2-5 TRBV5-1 TRBD1 TGCGCCAGTATACCTTTCGGTCTGGGACAGGGGCCAGAGACCCAGTACTTC CASIPFGLGQGPETQYF
NA TRBJ1-1 TRBV15 NA TGTGCCACCAGCACGCAGGGTTGGGGGAACACTGAAGCTTTCTTT CATSTQGWGNTEAFF
NA TRBJ2-1 TRBV3-1/TRBV3-2 TRBD1 TGTGCCAGCAGCTCCGGGACAGACTCGTACAATGAGCAGTTCTTC CASSSGTDSYNEQFF
NA TRBJ1-5 TRBV7-8 NA TGTGCCAGCTCTAATAGCAATCAGCCCCAGCATTTT CASSNSNQPQHF
NA TRBJ2-1 TRBV18 NA TGTGCCAGCTCACCACCAGGGGGTAGTGAGCAGTTCTTC CASSPPGGSEQFF
NA TRBJ1-4 TRBV10-3 TRBD1 TGTGCCATCAGTGAGAGACAGGGGCGCGATGAGAAACTGTTTTTT CAISERQGRDEKLFF
NA TRBJ2-5 TRBV10-2 TRBD1 TGCGCCAGCAGTGAGTCTAGGGGGCGCGTTGAACGTTGGACCCAGTACTTC CASSESRGRVERWTQYF
few TRBJ1-4 TRBV11-2 NA TGTGCCAGCAGCCCGAGCGCAACTAATGAAAAACTGTTTTTT CASSPSATNEKLFF
NA TRBJ1-3 TRBV6-5 NA TGTGCCAGCAGACCCCCTAGAAGCTCTGGAAACACCATATATTTT CASRPPRSSGNTIYF
NA TRBJ2-5 TRBV6-5 NA TGTGCCAGCAGCCTACTAGAATCCCGGACCCAGTACTTC CASSLLESRTQYF
NA TRBJ2-1 TRBV4-1 NA TGCGCCAGCAGCCAAGAGAGCACTAGCATAAATGAGCAGTTCTTC CASSQESTSINEQFF
NA TRBJ2-1 TRBV19 NA TGTGCCAGTAGTATACCGGGGAACTTCAATGAGCAGTTCTTC CASSIPGNFNEQFF
few TRBJ2-3 TRBV14 TRBD2 TGTGCCAGCAGCCAAGCGGGAGTGGCGGGAGGCACAGATACGCAGTATTTT CASSQAGVAGGTDTQYF
NA TRBJ1-1 TRBV29-1 TRBD1 TGCAGCGTCCCTGGGGGACAGGCTCCCAGGGAAGCTTTCTTT CSVPGGQAPREAFF
NA TRBJ2-7 TRBV5-1 TRBD2 TGCGCCAGCAGCTTGGAACTAGCGCACGAGCAGTACTTC CASSLELAHEQYF
once TRBJ1-5 TRBV2 TRBD1 TGTGCCAGCGGGACGACAGGGGGCCAGGATCAGCCCCAGCATTTT CASGTTGGQDQPQHF
NA TRBJ1-4 TRBV2 TRBD1 TGTGCCGGCCTTTCGGGACAGTATGCAACTAATGAAAAACTGTTTTTT CAGLSGQYATNEKLFF
NA TRBJ2-6 TRBV6-1 TRBD1 TGTGCCAGCAGTGAAACGGGACAGGTTTTCTCTGGGGCCAACGTCCTGACTTTC CASSETGQVFSGANVLTF